Listed below are T cell receptor beta chains from one sample, sequenced in a study of T cells in Graves' hyperthyroidism and ophthalmopathy. TCRdb re-called the multiplex PCR reads through MiXCR, storing one row per CDR3 protein. This sample has roughly 840,000 distinct CDR3 sequences, with 38% found just once. Specimen: blood. These receptors were taken from a man younger than 35 with Graves' hyperthyroidism. Both conserved end residues are part of each CDR3. The order of the fields is V gene, CDR3 protein.

TRBV19,CASSMSVGSYGYTF
TRBV29-1,CSLFPGGYEQYF
TRBV5-1,CASSGQGRNEQYF
TRBV7-2,CASSLASGRAFF
TRBV29-1,CSQTVISTGTQYF
TRBV29-1,CSVPTGETQYF
TRBV7-9,CASDEGRSNTGELFF
TRBV7-9,CASSFGRGANVLTF
TRBV10-3,CASGQWGNQPQHF
TRBV29-1,CSVVPRLSNYGYTF
TRBV7-4,CASSSTDRGLKQYF
TRBV24-1,CATRGEGAHEKLFF
TRBV6-6,CASSYSSIRGNQPQHF
TRBV29-1,CSVEGWKGGTEAFF
TRBV15,CATSRDLGEETQYF
TRBV9,CASSPGEGNSRGYTF
TRBV29-1,CSVEVGRERAFF
TRBV12-3/TRBV12-4,CASSAAGVWDTEAFF
TRBV4-3,CASSQGGLAGGQETQYF
TRBV5-6,CASSPHGNTGELFF
TRBV20-1,CSAFGTGQNSPLHF
TRBV29-1,CSVAGADQPQHF
TRBV19,CATKSVSLDYTGELFF
TRBV29-1,CSVVPATSGGFSSYEQYF
TRBV10-3,CASSPRQDSAYEQYF
TRBV7-9,CASRSHEKLFF
TRBV19,CASSTRGRPGYTF
TRBV29-1,CSVGSDQPQHF
TRBV24-1,CATLNEGTGELFF
TRBV5-1,CASSSGNREENTIYF
TRBV7-8,CASSYSQSGGYEQYF
TRBV29-1,CSLQGFGNTEAFF
TRBV7-2,CASSLRSSPNTGELFF
TRBV7-8,CASSSGLATSYEQYF
TRBV7-2,CASSLDTF
TRBV12-3/TRBV12-4,CASSSGPGQETQYF
TRBV5-4,CASSSQDGSYEQYF
TRBV5-1,CASSSSLDRTGELFF
TRBV4-1,CASSKGEVQETQYF
TRBV12-3/TRBV12-4,CASSSQGYRGTGELFF
TRBV5-1,CASSKAENYGYTF
TRBV10-2,CASSTWTGEETQYF
TRBV9,CASSVVSGGYTF
TRBV20-1,CSAPSGTTSNQPQHF
TRBV7-9,CASSLLEATEAFF
TRBV7-9,CAGSLSGQGAYEQYF